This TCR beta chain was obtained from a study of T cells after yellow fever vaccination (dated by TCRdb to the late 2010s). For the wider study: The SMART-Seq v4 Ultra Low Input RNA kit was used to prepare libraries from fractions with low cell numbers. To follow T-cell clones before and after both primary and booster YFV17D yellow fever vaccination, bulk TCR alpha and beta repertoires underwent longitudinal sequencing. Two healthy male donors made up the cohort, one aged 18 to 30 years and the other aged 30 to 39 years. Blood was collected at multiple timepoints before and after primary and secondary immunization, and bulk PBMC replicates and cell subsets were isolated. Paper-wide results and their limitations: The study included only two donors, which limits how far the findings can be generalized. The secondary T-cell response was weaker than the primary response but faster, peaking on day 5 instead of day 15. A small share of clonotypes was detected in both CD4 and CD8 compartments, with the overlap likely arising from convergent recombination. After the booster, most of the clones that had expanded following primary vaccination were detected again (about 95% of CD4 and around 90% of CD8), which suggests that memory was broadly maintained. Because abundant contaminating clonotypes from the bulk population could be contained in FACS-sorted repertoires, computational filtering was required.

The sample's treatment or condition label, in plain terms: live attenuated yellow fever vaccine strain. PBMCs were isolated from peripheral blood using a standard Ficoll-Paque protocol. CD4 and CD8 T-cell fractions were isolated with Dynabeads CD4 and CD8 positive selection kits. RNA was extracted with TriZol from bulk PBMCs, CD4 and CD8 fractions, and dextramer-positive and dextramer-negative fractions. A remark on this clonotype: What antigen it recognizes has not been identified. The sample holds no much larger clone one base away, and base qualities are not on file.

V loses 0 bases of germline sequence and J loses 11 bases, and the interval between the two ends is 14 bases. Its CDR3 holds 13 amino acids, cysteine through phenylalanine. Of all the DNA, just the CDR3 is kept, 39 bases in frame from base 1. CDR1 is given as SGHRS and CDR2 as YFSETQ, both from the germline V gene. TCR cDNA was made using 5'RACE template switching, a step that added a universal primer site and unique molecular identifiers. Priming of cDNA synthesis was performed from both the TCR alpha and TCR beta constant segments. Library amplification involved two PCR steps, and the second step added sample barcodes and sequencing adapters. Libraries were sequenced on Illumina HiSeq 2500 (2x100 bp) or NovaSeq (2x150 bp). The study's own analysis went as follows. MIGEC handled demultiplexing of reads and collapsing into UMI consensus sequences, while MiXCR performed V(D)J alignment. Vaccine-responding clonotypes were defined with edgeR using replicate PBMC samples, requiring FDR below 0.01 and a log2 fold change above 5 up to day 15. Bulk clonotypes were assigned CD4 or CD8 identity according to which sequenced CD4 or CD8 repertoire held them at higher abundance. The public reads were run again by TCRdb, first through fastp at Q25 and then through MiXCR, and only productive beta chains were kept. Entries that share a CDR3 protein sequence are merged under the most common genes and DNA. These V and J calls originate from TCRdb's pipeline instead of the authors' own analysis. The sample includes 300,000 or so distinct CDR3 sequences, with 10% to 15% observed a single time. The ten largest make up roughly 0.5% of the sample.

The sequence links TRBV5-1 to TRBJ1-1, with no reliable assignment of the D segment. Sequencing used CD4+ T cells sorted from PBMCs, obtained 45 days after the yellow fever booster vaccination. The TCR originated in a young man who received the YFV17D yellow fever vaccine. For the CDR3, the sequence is CASSLAGQSVAFF. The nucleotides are TGCGCCAGCAGCTTGGCCGGGCAGTCTGTTGCTTTCTTT.